This T cell receptor beta chain was captured in a study of CD8 T cells in Susac syndrome. With random hexamers, about 0.5 to 1 ug RNA was reverse transcribed. Multiplex PCR with immunoSEQ amplified the TCR beta CDR3 across 54 Vbeta and 13 Jbeta. MiXCR was run by TCRdb on the immunoSEQ multiplex PCR reads, yielding one entry per CDR3 protein. Found here are fewer than 350,000 distinct CDR3 sequences, over 75% of them singletons; the top ten hold roughly 0.21%. This CDR3 contains 18 residues. Per germline, CDR1 SNHLY and CDR2 FYNNEI. The V end lost 1 base, the J end lost 2 bases, and 20 bases lay between the germline ends.

This chain connects TRBV2 to TRBJ2-5, with D perhaps matching TRBD2 (5 bases). The receptor comes from a human donor with multiple sclerosis. The sample taken for sequencing was CD8+ T cells from PBMCs. CDR3 loop: CASSEVGVSYGSQETQYF. In DNA, the CDR3 is TGTGCCAGCAGTGAAGTCGGGGTTAGCTATGGGTCACAAGAGACCCAGTACTTC.